This TCR beta chain was found in a study of blood T cell repertoires in COVID-19. From germline, CDR1 is SGHTA and CDR2 FQGNSA. The CDR3 is made up of 16 amino acids. After removal of 2 bases from V and 7 bases from J, the junction contained 10 bases not matched to a gene. Clones were sequenced by immunoSEQ multiplex PCR, and TCRdb holds only the in-frame ones, with some missing. The sample lists 150,000 to 190,000 clones, roughly four fifths seen once, with 7.3% in the top ten. This clone has just a few counts. Sample: PBMCs or T cells enriched from blood (not recorded which). The rearrangement links TRBV7-2 to TRBJ2-5, with TRBD2 identical over 10 bases. The clonotype originates from a man aged 45-60 years who had recovered from COVID-19. The CDR3 DNA reads as TGTGCCAGCAGCTTACTGAGCGGGGGGGCCGGGGGGACCCAGTACTTC. Its translation is CASSLLSGGAGGTQYF.